Many counts were recorded for the clone carrying this T cell receptor (beta chain). What it binds is unknown. This sample stems from a study of T-cell reconstitution after alpha-beta-depleted transplantation in children. General study points: In some patients, recipient T cells and intrathymic progenitors surviving conditioning explained high day-60 diversity. About two months after transplant, alpha-beta T cells reportedly came from several hundred expanded graft clones.

For TCRbeta, the library was prepared with unique molecular identifiers. MiXCR was run by TCRdb on the PCR reads, yielding one entry per CDR3 protein. The data show around 190,000 distinct CDR3 sequences, roughly 6.6% seen once. J lost 1 base, V lost 0 bases, and 6 bases had no gene match. Germline V gives CDR1 SGHRS, CDR2 YFSETQ. This CDR3 is built from 17 residues. This sequence originates from a boy under 10 years old with acute lymphoblastic leukemia, due to receive a stem cell transplant. The gene calls are TRBV5-1 and TRBJ2-1; TRBD2 matches 8 bases. The starting material was PBMCs, obtained before TCRalphabeta/CD19-depleted stem cell transplant. The CDR3, as DNA: TGCGCCAGCAGCTTGGCCCCGGGAGGGGGGTCCTACAATGAGCAGTTCTTC. Its protein product is CASSLAPGGGSYNEQFF. The full variable domain, in which reference TRBV5-1 and TRBJ2-1 provide the parts outside the CDR3, is KAGVTQTPRYLIKTRGQQVTLSCSPISGHRSVSWYQQTPGQGLQFLFEYFSETQRNKGNFPGRFSGRQFSNSRSEMNVSTLELGDSALYLCASSLAPGGGSYNEQFFGPGTRLTVL.